The source of this TCR beta chain is a study of blood T cell repertoires in COVID-19. The protocol was immunoSEQ multiplex PCR, while the TCRdb copy is restricted to in-frame clones and leaves out a portion. Here the sample spans 210,000 or so clones, roughly nine tenths being singletons. CDR3 length: 14 amino acids. Germline CDR1 and CDR2: SNHLY and FYNNEI. V was shortened by 6 bases and J by 4 bases, with 12 bases between the two germline ends. The V and J genes are TRBV2 and TRBJ2-2, with D tentatively TRBD2 (6 bases). Sequences were obtained from peripheral blood. The source is a young man with acute or convalescent COVID-19. DNA of the CDR3: TGTGCCAGCAGGATAGGGAGGTTCACCGGGGAGCTGTTTTTT. This sequence encodes CASRIGRFTGELFF.